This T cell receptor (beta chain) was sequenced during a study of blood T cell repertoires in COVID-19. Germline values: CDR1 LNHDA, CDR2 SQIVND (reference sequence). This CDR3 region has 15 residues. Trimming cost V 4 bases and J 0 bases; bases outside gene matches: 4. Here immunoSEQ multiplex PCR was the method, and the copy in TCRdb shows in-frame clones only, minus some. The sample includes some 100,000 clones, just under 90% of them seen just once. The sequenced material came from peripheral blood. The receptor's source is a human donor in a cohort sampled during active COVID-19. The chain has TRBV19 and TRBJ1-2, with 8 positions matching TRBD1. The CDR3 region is CASSTRQGTNYGYTF. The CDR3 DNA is TGTGCCAGTAGTACCCGACAGGGGACTAACTATGGCTACACCTTC.